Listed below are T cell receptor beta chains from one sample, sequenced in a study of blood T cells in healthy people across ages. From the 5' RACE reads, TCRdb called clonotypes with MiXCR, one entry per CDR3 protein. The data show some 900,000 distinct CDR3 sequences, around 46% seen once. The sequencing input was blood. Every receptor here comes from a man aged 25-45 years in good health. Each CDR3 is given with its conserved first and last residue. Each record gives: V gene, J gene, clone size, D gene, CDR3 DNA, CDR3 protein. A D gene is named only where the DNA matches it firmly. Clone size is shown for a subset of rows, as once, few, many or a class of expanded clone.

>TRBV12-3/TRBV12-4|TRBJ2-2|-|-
TGTGCCAGCAGTTTTGTTCGGGGAACCAACACCGGGGAGCTGTTTTTT
CASSFVRGTNTGELFF
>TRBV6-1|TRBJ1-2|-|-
TGTGCCAGCAGTGAAGCAGACGGTTTAGGCTACACCTTC
CASSEADGLGYTF
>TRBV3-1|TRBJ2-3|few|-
TGTGCCAGCAGCCCCCGGACTACCACCGATACGCAGTATTTT
CASSPRTTTDTQYF
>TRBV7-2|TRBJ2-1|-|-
TGTGCCAGCAGCTTAGCGGGTCGAACTGAGCAGTTCTTC
CASSLAGRTEQFF
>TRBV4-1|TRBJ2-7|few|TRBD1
TGCGCCAGCAGCCAAGATTTGGGGACAGGGGGTGAGCAGTACTTC
CASSQDLGTGGEQYF
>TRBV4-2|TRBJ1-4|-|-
TGTGCCAGCAGCCAAGAAACAGGGAATAATGAAAAACTGTTTTTT
CASSQETGNNEKLFF
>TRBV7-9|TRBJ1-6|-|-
TGTGCCAGCAGAGGAGACTCCTATAATTCACCCCTCCACTTT
CASRGDSYNSPLHF
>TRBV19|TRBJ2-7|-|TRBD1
TGTGCCAGTAACAGCGGACAGGGTCTCGACGAGCAGTACTTC
CASNSGQGLDEQYF
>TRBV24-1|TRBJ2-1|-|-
TGTGCCACCAGTGATTCGGGGGCGCGGAATGAGCAGTTCTTC
CATSDSGARNEQFF
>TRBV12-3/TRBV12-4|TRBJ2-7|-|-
TGTGCCAGCAGTCCCCCACAGGGGCGGGGATCCTACGAGCAGTACTTC
CASSPPQGRGSYEQYF
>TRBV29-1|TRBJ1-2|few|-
TGCAGCGTTGCTGACGCCGTGAAAGGCTACACCTTC
CSVADAVKGYTF
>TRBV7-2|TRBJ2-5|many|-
TGTGCCAGCAGCTTATCTGGCAACCAAGAGACCCAGTACTTC
CASSLSGNQETQYF
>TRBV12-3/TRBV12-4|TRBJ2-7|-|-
TGTGCCAGCAGTTTAGGAGCTTACGTGCAGTACTTC
CASSLGAYVQYF
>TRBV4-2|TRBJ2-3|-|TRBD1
TGTGCCAGCAGCCAAGATAGGCAGGGGGCGAACACAGATACGCAGTATTTT
CASSQDRQGANTDTQYF
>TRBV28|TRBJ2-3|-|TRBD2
TGTGCCAGCAGTTTAGAAGCGGGGACAGATACGCAGTATTTT
CASSLEAGTDTQYF
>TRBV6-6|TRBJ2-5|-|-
TGTGCCAGCGGCCCCATCGGGGAGCAGTACTTC
CASGPIGEQYF
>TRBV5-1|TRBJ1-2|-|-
TGCGCCAGCATGCGGCCCCCCGATGTGCGCTACACCTTC
CASMRPPDVRYTF
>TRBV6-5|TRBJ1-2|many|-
TGTGCCAGCAGTTACGATGTGGGTAACTATGGCTACACCTTC
CASSYDVGNYGYTF
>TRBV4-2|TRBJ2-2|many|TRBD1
TGTGCCAGCAGCCAAGATCAAAACAGGGGATCGAACACCGGGGAGCTGTTTTTT
CASSQDQNRGSNTGELFF
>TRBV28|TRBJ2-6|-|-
TGTGCCAGCAGTCAGTTGGGACTGGGCTTAGGGGCCAACGTCCTGACTTTC
CASSQLGLGLGANVLTF
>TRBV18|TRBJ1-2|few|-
TGTGCCAGCTCATTGAGTGGCCAGGGATTTGGCGGCTACACCTTC
CASSLSGQGFGGYTF
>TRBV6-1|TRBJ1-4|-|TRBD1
TGTGCCAGCACCCGGGACAGGGTGGGTACAACTAATGGAAAACTGTTTTTT
CASTRDRVGTTNGKLFF
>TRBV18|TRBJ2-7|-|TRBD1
TGTGCCAGCTCCAACCCCGGGACAGGGGGTCGCGAGCAGTACTTC
CASSNPGTGGREQYF
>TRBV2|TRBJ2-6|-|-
TGTGCCAGCATGTCGGACGGGGACTCTGGGGCCAACGTCCTGACTTTC
CASMSDGDSGANVLTF
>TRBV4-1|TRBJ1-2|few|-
TGCGCCAGCAGCCAAGTCGAAATCCCAGGGTTTAACTATGGCTACACCTTC
CASSQVEIPGFNYGYTF
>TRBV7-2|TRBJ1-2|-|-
TGTGCCAGCAGCTTCACAGGATCCAATGGCTACACCTTC
CASSFTGSNGYTF
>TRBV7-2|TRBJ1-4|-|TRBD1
TGTGCCAGCAGCCCCAGCCGGTCCCGGGACAGGGAAAAACTGTTTTTT
CASSPSRSRDREKLFF
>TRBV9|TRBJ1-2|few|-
TGTGCCAGCAGCGAAGGGGGTATAGGGAGGTATGGCTACACCTTC
CASSEGGIGRYGYTF
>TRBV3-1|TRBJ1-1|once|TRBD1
TGTGCCAGCAGCCTTTGGCTCGGGACAGGGAACACTGAAGCTTTCTTT
CASSLWLGTGNTEAFF